These 10 T cell receptor beta chains share one sample of origin, sequenced in a study of T cell responses to AZD1222 COVID-19 vaccine. Only in-frame clones appear in the TCRdb table, and some are missing; sequencing was by immunoSEQ multiplex PCR. The sample lists around 78,000 clones, roughly 86% seen once, with around 5.1% in the top ten. The sample consisted of peripheral blood, taken on day 0 of MenACWY control vaccination. These receptors were collected from an adult in good health.

This clone was detected once. V usage is TRBV6-5 and J usage is TRBJ1-2; D unclear. The CDR3 length is 15 residues. Germline values: CDR1 MNHEY, CDR2 SVGAGI. V shed 4 bases and J shed 6 bases, with 18 bases lying between them. The CDR3 loop reads CASSLSGGGGNGYTF. In DNA, the CDR3 is TGTGCCAGCAGTTTGTCGGGAGGAGGAGGAAATGGCTACACCTTC.

V and J are TRBV19 and TRBJ1-1; no clear D. The CDR3 runs 14 residues. In germline, CDR1 is LNHDA, CDR2 SQIVND (reference sequence). Trimming removed 7 bases from V and 0 bases from J, with 12 bases in between. DNA of the CDR3: TGTGCCAGTACCGTACCCAATTTGAACACTGAAGCTTTCTTT. Translating gives CASTVPNLNTEAFF.

The table lists this clone with a count of one. The chain joins TRBV18 to TRBJ2-2; D is unclear. The CDR3 totals 14 residues. Germline lookup yields CDR1 KGHSH and CDR2 LQKENI. Trimming removed 4 bases at V and 3 bases at J, with 9 bases between. Written as DNA, the CDR3 is TGTGCCAGCTCACAATCTTCCTACACCGGGGAGCTGTTTTTT. This gives the protein CASSQSSYTGELFF.

The chain uses TRBV5-1 and TRBJ2-7; the match to TRBD1 covers 7 bases. V shed 4 bases and J 2 bases; nucleotides not matched to a gene: 12. CDR3 length: 16 amino acids. From germline, CDR1 is SGHRS and CDR2 YFSETQ. CDR3 residues: CASSLDGQAQPYEQYF. In nucleotides, the CDR3 is TGCGCCAGCAGCCTAGACGGACAGGCCCAGCCCTACGAGCAGTACTTC.

The rearrangement joins TRBV7-9 to TRBJ1-2; TRBD1 matches 7 bases. Germline V CDR1 and CDR2: SEHNR, FQNEAQ (reference sequence). With 4 bases clipped from V and 13 bases from J, the junction kept 9 bases outside the gene matches. This CDR3 contains 12 residues. The CDR3 loop is CASSSGQARSTF. CDR3 DNA: TGTGCCAGCAGCTCCGGACAGGCCCGGTCCACCTTC.

This clone appeared a single time. This sequence joins TRBV3-1 (or the pseudogene TRBV3-2) and TRBJ1-2; D not certain. The CDR3 runs to 12 residues. V lost 1 base and J 8 bases, leaving 8 bases between the germline ends. The germline CDR1 and CDR2 sequences are LGHDT and YNNKEL (reference sequence). In DNA, the CDR3 is TGTGCCAGCAGCCAAGTAGGTTTAGGCTACACCTTC. This translates into CASSQVGLGYTF.

The chain carries TRBV7-9 and TRBJ2-1, with 14 bases lining up with TRBD2. V lost 7 bases and J lost 6; bases outside the gene matches: 14. The CDR3 totals 18 residues. Germline V gene lookup returns CDR1 SEHNR and CDR2 FQNEAQ (reference sequence). In nucleotides, the CDR3 is TGTGCCAGCAAATTCGGGACTAGCGGGGGACTCCGGGGCAATGAGCAGTTCTTC. Amino acids: CASKFGTSGGLRGNEQFF.

The rearrangement uses TRBV6-5 and TRBJ2-5, with 11 bases identical to TRBD1. With V trimmed by 4 bases and J by 5 bases, 6 bases remained unmatched. Per the germline V gene, CDR1 is MNHEY and CDR2 is SVGAGI. The CDR3 consists of 15 residues. CDR3 sequence reads: CASSSWTGGKETQYF. DNA of the CDR3: TGTGCCAGCAGTTCCTGGACAGGGGGCAAGGAGACCCAGTACTTC.

The chain joins TRBV12-3 or TRBV12-4 to TRBJ2-3, with D hard to call. The CDR3 is made up of 12 amino acids. For the CDR3, the DNA is TGTGTTTCGAGGCGGTTAACAGATACGCAGTATTTT. This gives the protein CVSRRLTDTQYF.

The chain carries TRBV3-1 (or the pseudogene TRBV3-2) and TRBJ1-2; D ambiguous. Germline CDR1 is LGHDT and CDR2 is YNNKEL (reference sequence). The CDR3 is made up of 14 amino acids. Trimming shortened V by 4 bases and J by 8 bases, and 17 bases separated the two germline ends. CDR3 sequence: CASSPFGRVKGYTF. CDR3 coding DNA: TGTGCCAGCAGCCCTTTTGGACGGGTAAAGGGCTACACCTTC.